The 8 T cell receptor beta chains listed next were all sequenced from one sample in a study of T cell changes during pregnancy in multiple sclerosis. Sequenced by immunoSEQ multiplex PCR; TCRdb stores in-frame clones only, minus some. The data contain roughly 110,000 clones, roughly nine tenths of them seen just once; the ten biggest clones take up less than 2%. Sequenced material: peripheral blood, taken in the third trimester of pregnancy. The origin of the receptors is a female donor with multiple sclerosis, enrolled in a pregnancy study.

The chain carries TRBV7-8 and TRBJ1-5; no clear D. Germline CDR1 SGHVS, CDR2 FQNEAQ. This CDR3 contains 18 residues. Trimming took 6 bases from V and 0 from J, leaving 21 bases between them. CDR3 DNA sequence: TGTGCCAGCAGTCCCTTGGCCAGTTTATTTTATAGCAATCAGCCCCAGCATTTT. It translates to CASSPLASLFYSNQPQHF.

The chain carries TRBV2 and TRBJ2-3; 10 bases are a match to TRBD2. Germline CDR1 SNHLY, CDR2 FYNNEI. This CDR3 contains 15 residues. The trim removed 4 bases at V and 6 bases at J, leaving 7 bases unmatched. The CDR3 nucleotides are TGTGCCAGCAGTGTTATAGCGGGAGGTTCTGATACGCAGTATTTT. Translating gives CASSVIAGGSDTQYF. The full variable domain, its missing parts supplied by reference TRBV2 and TRBJ2-3, is EPEVTQTPSHQVTQMGQEVILRCVPISNHLYFYWYRQILGQKVEFLVSFYNNEISEKSEIFDDQFSVERPDGSNFTLKIRSTKLEDSAMYFCASSVIAGGSDTQYFGPGTRLTVL.

The chain uses TRBV19 and TRBJ2-5, with 9 bases that match TRBD1. The V segment lost 5 bases and the J segment 5 bases; nucleotides outside the gene matches: 6. CDR1 is LNHDA and CDR2 is SQIVND in the germline V gene (reference sequence). The CDR3 sequence is 14 residues long. Here the CDR3 reads CASSQDRGMETQYF. The CDR3 nucleotides read TGTGCCAGTAGTCAAGACAGGGGGATGGAGACCCAGTACTTC.

The chain joins TRBV18 to TRBJ2-6, with D perhaps TRBD2 (6 bases). The V gene's germline CDR1 is KGHSH and CDR2 LQKENI. This CDR3 is built from 18 residues. The V end lost 2 bases, the J end lost 0 bases, and 14 bases lay between the germline ends. CDR3 region: CASSPRTGDLSGANVLTF. In DNA form, the CDR3 reads TGTGCCAGCTCACCAAGAACGGGGGATCTCTCTGGGGCCAACGTCCTGACTTTC.

The V call is TRBV7-2, the J call TRBJ2-5; perhaps TRBD2 as D (7 bases). CDR3 length equals 15 residues. The germline V gene has CDR1 SGHTA and CDR2 FQGNSA. With 2 bases removed from V and 2 bases from J, the gap between germline ends came to 12 bases. Here the CDR3 DNA reads TGTGCCAGCAGCTTACGGGGGGCCCGGCAAGAGACCCAGTACTTC. Protein sequence: CASSLRGARQETQYF.

This clone has only one observation. This chain links TRBV9 with TRBJ2-3; D is perhaps TRBD1 (6 bases). V lost 3 bases and J 0 bases, leaving 8 bases between the germline ends. This CDR3 is 14 amino acids long. Germline V lookup: CDR1 SGDLS, CDR2 YYNGEE. CDR3 DNA sequence: TGTGCCAGCAGCGCCGACAGGAGCACAGATACGCAGTATTTT. As protein: CASSADRSTDTQYF.

The chain combines TRBV27 with TRBJ2-7; 10 positions match TRBD1. Germline V gene sequence: CDR1 MNHEY, CDR2 SMNVEV (reference sequence). CDR3 length: 13 residues. The trim removed 3 bases at V and 6 bases at J, leaving 2 bases unmatched. Written as DNA, the CDR3 is TGTGCCAGCAGTTTCCGGGACAGGGGCGAGCAGTACTTC. Translating gives CASSFRDRGEQYF.

The chain recombines TRBV19 with TRBJ2-2, with TRBD2 matching 7 bases. V was pared by 7 bases and J by 7 bases, with 15 bases of the junction left unmatched. Germline loops: CDR1 LNHDA, CDR2 SQIVND (reference sequence). The CDR3 covers 16 residues. CDR3: CASIAFGLGVGGELFF. CDR3 bases: TGTGCCAGTATCGCATTTGGACTAGGCGTGGGCGGGGAGCTGTTTTTT. Supplemented by reference TRBV19 and TRBJ2-2, the full variable domain reads DGGITQSPKYLFRKEGQNVTLSCEQNLNHDAMYWYRQDPGQGLRLIYYSQIVNDFQKGDIAEGYSVSREKKESFPLTVTSAQKNPTAFYLCASIAFGLGVGGELFFGEGSRLTVL.